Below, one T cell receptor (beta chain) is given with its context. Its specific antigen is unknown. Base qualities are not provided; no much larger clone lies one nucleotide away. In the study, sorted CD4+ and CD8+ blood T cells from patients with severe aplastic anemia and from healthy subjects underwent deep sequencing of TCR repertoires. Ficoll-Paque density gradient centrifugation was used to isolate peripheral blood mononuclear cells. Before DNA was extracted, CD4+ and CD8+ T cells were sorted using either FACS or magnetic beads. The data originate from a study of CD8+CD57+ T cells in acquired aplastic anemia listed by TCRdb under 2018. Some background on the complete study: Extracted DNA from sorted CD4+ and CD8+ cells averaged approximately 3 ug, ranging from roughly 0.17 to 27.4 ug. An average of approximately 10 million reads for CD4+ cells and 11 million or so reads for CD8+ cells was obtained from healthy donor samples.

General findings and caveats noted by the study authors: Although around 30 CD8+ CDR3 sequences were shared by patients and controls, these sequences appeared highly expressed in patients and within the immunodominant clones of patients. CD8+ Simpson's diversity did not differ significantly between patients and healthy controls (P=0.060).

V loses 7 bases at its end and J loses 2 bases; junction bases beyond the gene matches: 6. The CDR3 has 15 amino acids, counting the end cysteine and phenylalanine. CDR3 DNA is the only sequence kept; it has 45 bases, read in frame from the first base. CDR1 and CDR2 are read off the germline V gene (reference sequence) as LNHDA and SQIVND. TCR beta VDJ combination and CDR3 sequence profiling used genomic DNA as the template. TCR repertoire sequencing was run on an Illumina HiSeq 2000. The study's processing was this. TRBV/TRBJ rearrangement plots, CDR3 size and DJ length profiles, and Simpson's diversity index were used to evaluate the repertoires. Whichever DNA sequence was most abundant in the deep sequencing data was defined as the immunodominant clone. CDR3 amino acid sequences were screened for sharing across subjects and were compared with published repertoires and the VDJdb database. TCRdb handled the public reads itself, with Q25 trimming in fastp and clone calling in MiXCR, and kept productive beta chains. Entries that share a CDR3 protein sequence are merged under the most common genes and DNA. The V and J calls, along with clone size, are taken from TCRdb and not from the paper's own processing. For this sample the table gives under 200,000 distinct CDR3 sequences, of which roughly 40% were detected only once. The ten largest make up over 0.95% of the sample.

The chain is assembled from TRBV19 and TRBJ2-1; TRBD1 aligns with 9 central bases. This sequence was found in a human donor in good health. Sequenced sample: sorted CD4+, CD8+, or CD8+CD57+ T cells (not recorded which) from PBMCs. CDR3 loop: CASTSDRGAYNEQFF. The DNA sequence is TGTGCCAGTACCTCCGACAGGGGGGCCTACAATGAGCAGTTCTTC.